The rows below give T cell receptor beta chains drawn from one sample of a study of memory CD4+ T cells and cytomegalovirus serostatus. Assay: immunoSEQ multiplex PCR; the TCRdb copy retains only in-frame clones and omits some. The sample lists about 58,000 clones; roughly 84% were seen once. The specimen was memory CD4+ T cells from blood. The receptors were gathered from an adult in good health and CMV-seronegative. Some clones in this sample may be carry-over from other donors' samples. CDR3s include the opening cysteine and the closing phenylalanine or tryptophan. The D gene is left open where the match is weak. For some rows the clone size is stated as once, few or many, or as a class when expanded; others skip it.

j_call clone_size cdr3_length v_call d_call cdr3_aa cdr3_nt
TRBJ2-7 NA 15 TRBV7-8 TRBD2 CASSLGSGSRYEQYF TGTGCCAGCAGCTTAGGCAGCGGGAGTAGGTACGAGCAGTACTTC
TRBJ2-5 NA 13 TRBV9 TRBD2 CASSVTSMETQYF TGTGCCAGCAGCGTGACTAGCATGGAGACCCAGTACTTC
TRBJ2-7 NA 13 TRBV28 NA CASKGSPLGEQYF TGTGCCAGCAAAGGGTCCCCCCTCGGGGAGCAGTACTTC
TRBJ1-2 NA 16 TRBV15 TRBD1 CATSRDPGQGSYGYTF TGTGCCACCAGCAGAGATCCCGGACAGGGCTCCTATGGCTACACCTTC
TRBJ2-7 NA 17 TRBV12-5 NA CASGLVSRGNGSYEQYF TGTGCTAGTGGTTTGGTATCGCGGGGCAACGGCTCCTACGAGCAGTACTTC
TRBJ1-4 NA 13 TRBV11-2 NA CASSSAGFEKLFF TGTGCCAGCAGCTCCGCCGGATTTGAAAAACTGTTTTTT
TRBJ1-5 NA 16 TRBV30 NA CAWSSTVRGFGQPQHF TGTGCCTGGAGTTCCACAGTTAGGGGGTTCGGTCAGCCCCAGCATTTT
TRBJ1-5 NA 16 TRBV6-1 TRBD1 CASSAGQGSPISPQHF TGTGCCAGCAGTGCGGGACAGGGCTCCCCTATCAGCCCCCAGCATTTT
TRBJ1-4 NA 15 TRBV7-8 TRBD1 CASSVQGVTNEKLFF TGTGCCAGCAGCGTCCAGGGGGTAACTAATGAAAAACTGTTTTTT
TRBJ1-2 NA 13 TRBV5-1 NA CASSLRAVEGYTF TGCGCCAGCAGCTTGCGGGCCGTTGAGGGCTACACCTTC
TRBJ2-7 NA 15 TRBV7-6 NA CASSLRGGPSYEQYF TGTGCCAGCAGCCTGCGTGGGGGACCCTCCTACGAGCAGTACTTC
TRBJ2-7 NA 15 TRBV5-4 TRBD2 CASSDKREGGYEQYF TGTGCCAGCAGCGATAAGCGGGAGGGAGGCTACGAGCAGTACTTC
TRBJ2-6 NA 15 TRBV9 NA CASSVWDSGANVLTF TGTGCCAGCAGCGTTTGGGATTCTGGGGCCAACGTCCTGACTTTC
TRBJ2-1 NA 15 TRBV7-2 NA CASSPTWGAYNEQFF TGTGCCAGCAGCCCTACGTGGGGGGCCTACAATGAGCAGTTCTTC
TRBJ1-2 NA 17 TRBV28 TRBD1 CASSLGSAGTETYGYTF TGTGCCAGCAGTCTGGGATCTGCCGGGACAGAGACTTATGGCTACACCTTC
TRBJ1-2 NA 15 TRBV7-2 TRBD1 CASSLGQGPIYGYTF TGTGCCAGCAGCTTAGGACAGGGGCCGATCTATGGCTACACCTTC
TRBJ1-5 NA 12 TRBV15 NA CATRLKDQPQHF TGTGCCACCAGATTAAAAGATCAGCCCCAGCATTTT
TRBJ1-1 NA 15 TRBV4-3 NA CASSQVRPGAGEAFF TGCGCCAGCAGCCAAGTTCGGCCGGGGGCGGGTGAAGCTTTCTTT
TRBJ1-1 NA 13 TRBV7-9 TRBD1 CASRLTGANEAFF TGTGCCAGCAGACTGACAGGGGCGAATGAAGCTTTCTTT
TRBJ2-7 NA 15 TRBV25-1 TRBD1 CASSEKSGGGYEQYF TGTGCCAGCAGTGAAAAGTCAGGGGGCGGGTACGAGCAGTACTTC
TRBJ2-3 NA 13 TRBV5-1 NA CASSLGLRDTQYF TGCGCCAGCAGCTTGGGTCTTCGGGATACGCAGTATTTT
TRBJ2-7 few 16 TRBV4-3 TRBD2 CASSQELAGVGNEQYF TGCGCCAGCAGCCAAGAGTTAGCGGGAGTAGGGAACGAGCAGTACTTC
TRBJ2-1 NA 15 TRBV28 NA CASSSSRGSYNEQFF TGTGCCAGCAGTTCCTCGAGGGGATCCTACAATGAGCAGTTCTTC
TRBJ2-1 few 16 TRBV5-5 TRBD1 CASSLGQGISYNEQFF TGTGCCAGCAGCTTGGGACAGGGTATCTCCTACAATGAGCAGTTCTTC
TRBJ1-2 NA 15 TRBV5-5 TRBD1 CASSSGTGGGYGYTF TGTGCCAGCAGCTCGGGGACAGGGGGTGGCTATGGCTACACCTTC
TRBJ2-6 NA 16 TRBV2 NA CASRKGSVSGANVLTF TGTGCCAGCAGGAAGGGGAGCGTCTCTGGGGCCAACGTCCTGACTTTC
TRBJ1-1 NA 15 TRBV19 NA CASSIVSPGNTEAFF TGTGCCAGTAGTATAGTGTCCCCAGGGAACACTGAAGCTTTCTTT
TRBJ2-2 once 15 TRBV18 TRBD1 CASSPPWTGTGELFF TGTGCCAGCTCACCACCTTGGACAGGGACCGGGGAGCTGTTTTTT
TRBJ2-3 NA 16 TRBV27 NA CASSRDLGGLTDTQYF TGTGCCAGCAGTCGAGACCTGGGGGGCCTAACAGATACGCAGTATTTT
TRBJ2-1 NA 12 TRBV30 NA CAWSVLGNEQFF TGTGCCTGGAGTGTTCTTGGTAATGAGCAGTTCTTC
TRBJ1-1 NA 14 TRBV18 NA CASSTGGGGTEAFF TGTGCCAGCTCAACCGGGGGGGGAGGGACTGAAGCTTTCTTT
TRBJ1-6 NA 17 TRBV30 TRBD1 CAWRPNRGNSYNSPLHF TGTGCCTGGAGGCCAAACAGGGGTAACTCCTATAATTCACCCCTCCACTTT
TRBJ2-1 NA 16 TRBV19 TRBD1 CASSPGQGRKYNEQFF TGTGCCAGTAGTCCGGGACAGGGGCGAAAATACAATGAGCAGTTCTTC
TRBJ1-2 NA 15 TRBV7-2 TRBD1 CASSPRTGGMYGYTF TGTGCCAGCAGCCCAAGGACAGGGGGGATGTATGGCTACACCTTC
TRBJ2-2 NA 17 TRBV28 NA CASPIRDSIRYTGELFF TGTGCCAGCCCGATCCGGGACTCGATTCGTTACACCGGGGAGCTGTTTTTT
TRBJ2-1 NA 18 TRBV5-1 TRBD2 CASSSFGGREGFGNEQFF TGCGCCAGCAGCAGCTTTGGGGGGAGGGAGGGGTTCGGCAATGAGCAGTTCTTC
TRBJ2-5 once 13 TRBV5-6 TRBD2 CASSPGTSGTQYF TGTGCCAGCAGCCCCGGGACTAGTGGGACCCAGTACTTC
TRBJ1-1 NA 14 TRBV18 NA CASSPVSRNTEAFF TGTGCCAGCTCACCGGTCAGTCGAAACACTGAAGCTTTCTTT
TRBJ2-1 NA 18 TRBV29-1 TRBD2 CSVAPRLGSSGSTDEQFF TGCAGCGTTGCCCCACGACTGGGGTCTAGCGGGAGTACCGATGAGCAGTTCTTC
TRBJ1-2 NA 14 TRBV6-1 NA CASSESGVDYGYTF TGTGCCAGCAGTGAATCAGGGGTCGACTATGGCTACACCTTC
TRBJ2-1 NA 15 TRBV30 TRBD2 CAWIESGTRGTEQFF TGTGCCTGGATCGAGTCCGGGACTAGGGGCACCGAGCAGTTCTTC
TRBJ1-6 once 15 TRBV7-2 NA CASSPSNSYNSPLHF TGTGCCAGCAGCCCGTCCAACTCCTATAATTCACCCCTCCACTTT
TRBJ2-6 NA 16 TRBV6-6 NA CASSYEGHGGANVLTF TGTGCCAGCAGTTATGAGGGGCATGGTGGGGCCAACGTCCTGACTTTC
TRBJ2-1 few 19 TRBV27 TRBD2 CASSLWAPGLAGDYNEQFF TGTGCCAGCAGTTTATGGGCGCCGGGACTAGCGGGAGACTACAATGAGCAGTTCTTC
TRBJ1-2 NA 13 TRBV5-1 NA CASRSEGWGGYTF TGCGCCAGCAGGTCGGAAGGTTGGGGTGGCTACACCTTC
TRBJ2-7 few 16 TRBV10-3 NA CAISGAGRGSTYEQYF TGTGCCATCAGTGGGGCAGGGAGAGGATCGACCTACGAGCAGTACTTC
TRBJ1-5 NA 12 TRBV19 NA CASSIWGQPQHF TGTGCCAGTAGTATTTGGGGGCAGCCCCAGCATTTT
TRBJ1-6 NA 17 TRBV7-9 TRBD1 CASSTDRGSSYNSPLHF TGTGCCAGCAGTACAGACAGGGGGAGCTCCTATAATTCACCCCTCCACTTT
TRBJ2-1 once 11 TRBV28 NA CASSRGLKQFF TGTGCCAGCAGTCGTGGACTGAAGCAGTTCTTC
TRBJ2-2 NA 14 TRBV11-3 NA CASSRDGRAGELFF TGTGCCAGCAGCCGAGACGGGCGGGCCGGGGAGCTGTTTTTT
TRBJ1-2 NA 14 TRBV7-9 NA CASSSRAADYGYTF TGTGCCAGCAGTTCTCGAGCGGCAGACTATGGCTACACCTTC
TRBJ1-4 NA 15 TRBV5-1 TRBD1 CASSLGQGANEKLFF TGCGCCAGCAGCTTGGGACAGGGTGCTAATGAAAAACTGTTTTTT